This TCR beta chain was captured in a study of metastatic and nonmetastatic thyroid tumors. Overall study: Repertoires were compared across blood and tumor or nodule tissue from malignant and benign thyroid patients. Findings and limits, study-wide: In blood and tumor, TCR beta diversity was reportedly significantly higher in malignant thyroid tumors than in benign nodules.

Concerning this clone: Its antigen is not known.

Patients were all untreated before their thyroid surgery. Germline CDR1 reads MNHEY; CDR2 reads SVGEGT. The CDR3 loop spans 14 amino acids. Between the trimmed V and J ends, which lost 4 bases and 2 bases, there was a span of 10 bases. As handled by the study authors: Across clinicopathological groups, CDR3 differences served as the basis for building a distant-metastasis classifier for papillary thyroid cancer. Using MiXCR, TCRdb reanalyzed the PCR reads. These V and J calls originate from TCRdb's pipeline instead of the authors' own analysis. The sample lists some 11,000 clones, about 21% seen once, with approximately 15% in the top ten.

Specimen: adjacent normal tissue. The rearrangement uses TRBV6-2 or TRBV6-3 and TRBJ2-3; unclear D gene. This sequence originates from a female donor with papillary thyroid cancer or a benign thyroid nodule (not recorded which). Some clones in this sample may be carry-over from other donors' samples. The CDR3 loop is CASSFGRFTDTQYF. The CDR3, as DNA: TGTGCCAGCAGTTTTGGCCGGTTCACAGATACGCAGTATTTT.